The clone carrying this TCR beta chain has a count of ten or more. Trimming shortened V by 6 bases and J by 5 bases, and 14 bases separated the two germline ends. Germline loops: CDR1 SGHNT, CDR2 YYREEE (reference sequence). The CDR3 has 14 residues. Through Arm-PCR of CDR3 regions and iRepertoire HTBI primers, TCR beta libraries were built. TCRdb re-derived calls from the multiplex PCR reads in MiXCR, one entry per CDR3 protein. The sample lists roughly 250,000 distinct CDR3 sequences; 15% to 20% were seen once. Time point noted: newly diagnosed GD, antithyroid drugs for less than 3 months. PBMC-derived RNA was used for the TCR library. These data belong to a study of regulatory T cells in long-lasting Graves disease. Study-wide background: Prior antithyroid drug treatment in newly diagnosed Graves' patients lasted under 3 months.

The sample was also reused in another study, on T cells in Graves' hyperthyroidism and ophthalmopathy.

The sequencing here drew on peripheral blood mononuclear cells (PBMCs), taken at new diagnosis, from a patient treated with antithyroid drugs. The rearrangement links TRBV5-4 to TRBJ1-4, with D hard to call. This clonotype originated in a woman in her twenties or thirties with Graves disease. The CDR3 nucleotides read TGTGCCAGCAACCTGCAGAGTGGCAATGAAAAACTGTTTTTT. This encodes CASNLQSGNEKLFF.